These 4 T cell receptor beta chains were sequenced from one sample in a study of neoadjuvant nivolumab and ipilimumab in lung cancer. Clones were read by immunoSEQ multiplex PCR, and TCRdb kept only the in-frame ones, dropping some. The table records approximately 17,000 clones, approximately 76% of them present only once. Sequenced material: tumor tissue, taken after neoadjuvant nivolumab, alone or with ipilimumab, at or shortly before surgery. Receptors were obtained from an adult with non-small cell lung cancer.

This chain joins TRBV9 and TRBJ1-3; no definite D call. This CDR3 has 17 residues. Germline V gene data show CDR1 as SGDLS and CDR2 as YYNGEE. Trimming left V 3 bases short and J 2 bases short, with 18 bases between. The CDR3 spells CASSGRPGLRTGNTIYF. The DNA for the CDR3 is TGTGCCAGCAGCGGGAGACCGGGCCTTAGGACTGGAAACACCATATATTTT.

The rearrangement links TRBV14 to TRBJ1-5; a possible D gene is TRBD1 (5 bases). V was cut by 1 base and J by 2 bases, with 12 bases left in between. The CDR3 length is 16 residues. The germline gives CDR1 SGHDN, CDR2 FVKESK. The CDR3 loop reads CASSQGWAGGNQPQHF. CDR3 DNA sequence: TGTGCCAGCAGCCAAGGATGGGCGGGGGGCAATCAGCCCCAGCATTTT.

The CDR3 region is CASSYGFSDTQYF. Here the CDR3 DNA reads TGTGCCAGCAGCTACGGGTTTTCAGATACGCAGTATTTT. The rearrangement uses TRBV7-3 and TRBJ2-3; unclear D gene. V lost 4 bases, J lost 4 bases, and 9 bases lay in between. CDR3 length: 13 residues. Germline lookup yields CDR1 SGHTA and CDR2 FQGTGA.

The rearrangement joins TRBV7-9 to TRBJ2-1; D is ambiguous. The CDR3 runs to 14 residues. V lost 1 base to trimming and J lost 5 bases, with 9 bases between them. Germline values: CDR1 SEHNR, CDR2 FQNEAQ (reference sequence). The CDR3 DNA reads TGTGCCAGCAGCTTAGTAGTCCCGGACAATGAGCAGTTCTTC. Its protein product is CASSLVVPDNEQFF.